These 15 T cell receptor beta chains came from one sample sequenced in a study of breast tumors, draining lymph nodes, adjacent tissues. TCRdb redid the calling of the multiplex PCR reads with MiXCR, one entry per CDR3 protein. The sample shows roughly 70,000 distinct CDR3 sequences, over 40% of them seen only once. Sequencing used breast tumor tissue. The receptors come from a female donor with breast cancer. Some clones in this sample may be carry-over from other donors' samples.

This clonotype was picked up many times. This chain links TRBV11-2 with TRBJ1-4; maybe TRBD1 (5 bases). There are 16 residues in the CDR3. Looked up from germline, CDR1 is SGHAT and CDR2 is FQNNGV. Trimming shortened V by 2 bases and J by 4 bases, and 14 bases separated the two germline ends. The CDR3 protein is CASSLLQGPHNEKLFF. CDR3 nucleotide sequence: TGTGCCAGCAGCTTACTTCAGGGACCGCATAATGAAAAACTGTTTTTT.

Remarks on this clonotype: The missing conserved phenylalanine or tryptophan at the end of this CDR3 makes a read error likely. This sequence joins TRBV14 and TRBJ1-5; D remains ambiguous. Germline V CDR1 and CDR2: SGHDN, FVKESK. This CDR3 has 22 amino acids. The V end lost 8 bases, the J end lost 0 bases, and 35 bases lay between the germline ends. CDR3 region: CASSSGVCHTHDALCSNQPQHS. The DNA of the CDR3 is TGTGCCAGCTCCTCTGGGGTTTGCCACACTCATGATGCACTGTGTAGCAATCAGCCCCAGCATTCT.

There are many counts of this clonotype. This CDR3 is CASSLTTSGSYEQYF. The CDR3, as DNA: TGTGCCAGCAGCTTAACGACTAGCGGATCCTACGAGCAGTACTTC. The rearrangement joins TRBV6-1 to TRBJ2-7; 9 bases are shared with TRBD2. In germline, CDR1 is MNHNS, CDR2 SASEGT. V shed 6 bases and J 1 base; nucleotides not matched to a gene: 7. CDR3 size: 15 residues.

This clonotype was picked up many times. The gene calls are TRBV7-2 and TRBJ2-1, with D hard to call. Trimming left V 2 bases short and J 1 base short, with 18 bases between. The CDR3 runs 18 residues. Germline V lookup: CDR1 SGHTA, CDR2 FQGNSA. CDR3 sequence reads: CASSLSLGVGFSYNEQFF. The CDR3 region has the DNA TGTGCCAGCAGCTTATCATTGGGCGTCGGGTTTTCCTACAATGAGCAGTTCTTC.

This clonotype has only one observation. At one of its ends the junction is not consistent with the germline gene, which may arise from a read error. The rearrangement joins TRBV7-8 to TRBJ2-7; D is ambiguous. The CDR3 totals 11 residues. Germline-derived CDR1 and CDR2 are SGHVS and FQNEAQ. The CDR3 spells CASGLYGEQYF. The CDR3 DNA reads TGTGCCAGCGGCTTATACGGCGAGCAGTACTTC.

This clonotype was seen repeatedly, ten times or more. V usage is TRBV11-3 and J usage is TRBJ2-7, with 7 nucleotides matching TRBD2. The CDR3 totals 14 residues. In germline, CDR1 is SGHNT, CDR2 YENEEA. The ends lost 5 bases at V and 2 bases at J; junction bases unmatched: 6. The CDR3 reads CASSPGGEAYEQYF. CDR3 bases: TGTGCCAGCAGCCCGGGGGGAGAGGCCTACGAGCAGTACTTC. Drawing the rest from reference TRBV11-3 and TRBJ2-7, the complete variable domain is EAGVVQSPRYKIIEKKQPVAFWCNPISGHNTLYWYLQNLGQGPELLIRYENEEAVDDSQLPKDRFSAERLKGVDSTLKIQPAELGDSAVYLCASSPGGEAYEQYFGPGTRLTVT.

The chain recombines TRBV11-1 with TRBJ2-1, with TRBD1 matching 9 bases. The CDR3 is made up of 15 amino acids. The V and J ends lost 5 bases and 4 bases, in that order; junction bases with no gene match: 6. Germline lookup yields CDR1 SGHAT and CDR2 FQDESV (reference sequence). The chain's CDR3 is CASSTGGRVYNEQFF. In nucleotides, the CDR3 is TGTGCCAGCAGCACAGGGGGCAGGGTGTACAATGAGCAGTTCTTC. The full variable domain, its missing parts supplied by reference TRBV11-1 and TRBJ2-1, is EAEVAQSPRYKITEKSQAVAFWCDPISGHATLYWYRQILGQGPELLVQFQDESVVDDSQLPKDRFSAERLKGVDSTLKIQPAELGDSAMYLCASSTGGRVYNEQFFGPGTRLTVL.

This clonotype was observed many times. The chain combines TRBV5-6 with TRBJ2-7, with D unclear. CDR1 is SGHDT and CDR2 is YYEEEE in the germline V gene. The CDR3 consists of 12 residues. Deletions cut 6 bases from V and 3 bases from J, with 10 bases between. CDR3 region: CASNLNHYEQYF. The CDR3 DNA is TGTGCCAGCAATCTCAACCACTACGAGCAGTACTTC.

This clonotype was seen repeatedly, ten times or more. The chain recombines TRBV15 with TRBJ2-1; 9 bases are shared with TRBD2. Germline V gene sequence: CDR1 LNHNV, CDR2 YYDKDF (reference sequence). The CDR3 has 15 residues. The V and J ends lost 4 bases and 6 bases, in that order; junction bases with no gene match: 7. CDR3: CATSNPAGGANEQFF. In nucleotides, the CDR3 is TGTGCCACCAGCAACCCAGCGGGAGGTGCCAATGAGCAGTTCTTC.

Regarding this clonotype: Since no conserved phenylalanine or tryptophan closes the CDR3, a read error is the likely cause. CDR3 DNA: TGCAGTGCTATTCACAGGGGGCTACCCTACGAGCAGTACCTC. Its protein product is CSAIHRGLPYEQYL. V and J are TRBV20-1 and TRBJ2-7, with 9 bases lining up with TRBD1. The junction had 6 bases not matched to a gene; V was cut back by 4 bases and J by 2 bases. This CDR3 has 14 residues. CDR1 is DFQATT, CDR2 SNEGSKA, per germline (reference sequence).

This clonotype appeared many times. The gene calls are TRBV6-6 and TRBJ1-1; 11 bases fit TRBD1. The V gene's germline CDR1 is MNHNY and CDR2 SVGAGI (reference sequence). Losses at the gene ends were 6 bases for V and 0 bases for J; bases not matched to a gene: 6. The CDR3 runs to 16 residues. CDR3 coding DNA: TGTGCCAGCAGCTATGGGACAGGGGGACTGAACACTGAAGCTTTCTTT. As protein: CASSYGTGGLNTEAFF.

This clonotype showed up many times. The chain joins TRBV29-1 to TRBJ1-2; D unclear. CDR3 length equals 12 residues. V lost 6 bases, J lost 4 bases, and 12 bases lay in between. Germline V gene sequence: CDR1 SQVTM, CDR2 ANQGSEA. CDR3 protein: CSVEQLSYGYTF. CDR3 nucleotides: TGCAGCGTGGAACAGCTATCCTATGGCTACACCTTC.

There are many counts of this clonotype. V usage is TRBV19 and J usage is TRBJ2-7, with D possibly being TRBD1 (6 bases). The CDR3 spans 16 residues. Germline V gene sequence: CDR1 LNHDA, CDR2 SQIVND (reference sequence). V was trimmed by 1 base and J by 0 bases, leaving 13 bases between them. The CDR3 region has the DNA TGTGCCAGTAGTATAGTAGGGGGACCTACCTCCTACGAGCAGTACTTC. Translating gives CASSIVGGPTSYEQYF. Combining the CDR3 with reference TRBV19 and TRBJ2-7 gives the whole variable domain DGGITQSPKYLFRKEGQNVTLSCEQNLNHDAMYWYRQDPGQGLRLIYYSQIVNDFQKGDIAEGYSVSREKKESFPLTVTSAQKNPTAFYLCASSIVGGPTSYEQYFGPGTRLTVT.

Ten or more counts support this clonotype. Its ends do not fully match the called genes, so a read error is possible. The chain couples TRBV7-7 to TRBJ2-1, with 7 bases aligning to TRBD1. Germline assignment: CDR1 SSHAT and CDR2 FNYEAQ (reference sequence). CDR3 length equals 15 residues. CDR3 amino acids: CASSPRTGAYNEQFF. Written as DNA, the CDR3 is TGTGCTAGCAGCCCCCGGACAGGAGCCTACAATGAGCAGTTCTTC.

This clonotype was observed at least ten times. J is TRBJ2-5 and V is TRBV6-6, with TRBD2 as a possible D gene (5 bases). Germline V gene lookup returns CDR1 MNHNY and CDR2 SVGAGI (reference sequence). This CDR3 has 14 residues. Trimming pared 2 bases from V and 7 bases from J, leaving 14 bases between. CDR3 in DNA: TGTGCCAGCAGTTACGAAGGACTGGGGAGGACCCAGTACTTC. This codes for CASSYEGLGRTQYF.